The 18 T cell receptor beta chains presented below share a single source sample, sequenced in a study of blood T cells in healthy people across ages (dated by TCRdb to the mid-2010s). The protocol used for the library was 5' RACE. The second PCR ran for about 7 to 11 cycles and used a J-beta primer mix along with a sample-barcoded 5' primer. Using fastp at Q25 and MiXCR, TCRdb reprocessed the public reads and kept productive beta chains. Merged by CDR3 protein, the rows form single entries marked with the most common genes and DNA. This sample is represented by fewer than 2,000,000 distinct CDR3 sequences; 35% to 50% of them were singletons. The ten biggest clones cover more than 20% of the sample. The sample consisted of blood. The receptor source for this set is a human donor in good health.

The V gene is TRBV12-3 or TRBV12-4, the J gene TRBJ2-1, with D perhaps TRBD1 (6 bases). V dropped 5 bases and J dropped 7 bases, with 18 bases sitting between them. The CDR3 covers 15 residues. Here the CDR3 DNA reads TGTGCCAGCAGTCCCTACGTGGTAGGGGGAAATGAGCAGTTCTTC. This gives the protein CASSPYVVGGNEQFF.

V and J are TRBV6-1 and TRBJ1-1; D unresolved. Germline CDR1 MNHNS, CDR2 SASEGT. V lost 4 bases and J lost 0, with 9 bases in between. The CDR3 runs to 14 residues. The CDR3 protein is CASSASRMNTEAFF. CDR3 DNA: TGTGCCAGCAGTGCGTCCAGGATGAACACTGAAGCTTTCTTT.

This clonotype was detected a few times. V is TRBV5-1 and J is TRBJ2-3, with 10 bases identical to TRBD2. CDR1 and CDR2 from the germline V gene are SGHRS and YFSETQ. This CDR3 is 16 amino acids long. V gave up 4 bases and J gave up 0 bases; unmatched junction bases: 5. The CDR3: CASSILAGESTDTQYF. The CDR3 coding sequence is TGCGCCAGCAGCATCCTAGCGGGGGAGAGCACAGATACGCAGTATTTT.

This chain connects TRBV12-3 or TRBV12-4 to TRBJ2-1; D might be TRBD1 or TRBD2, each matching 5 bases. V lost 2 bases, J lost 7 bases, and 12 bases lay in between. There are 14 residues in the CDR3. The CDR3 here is CASSLQPGRNEQFF. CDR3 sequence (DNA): TGTGCCAGCAGTTTACAACCGGGACGGAATGAGCAGTTCTTC.

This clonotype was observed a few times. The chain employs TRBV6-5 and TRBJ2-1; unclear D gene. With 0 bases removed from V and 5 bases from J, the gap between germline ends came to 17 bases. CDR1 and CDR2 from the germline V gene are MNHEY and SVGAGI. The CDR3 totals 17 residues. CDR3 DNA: TGTGCCAGCAGTTACTCCGTGTCCTTCGGTGGGCACAATGAGCAGTTCTTC. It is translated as CASSYSVSFGGHNEQFF.

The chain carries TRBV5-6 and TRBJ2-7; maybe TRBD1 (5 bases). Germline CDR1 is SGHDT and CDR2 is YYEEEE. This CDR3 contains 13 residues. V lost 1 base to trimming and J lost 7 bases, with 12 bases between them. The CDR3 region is CASSLFLSGEQYF. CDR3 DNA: TGTGCCAGCAGCTTGTTCCTTTCAGGGGAGCAGTACTTC.

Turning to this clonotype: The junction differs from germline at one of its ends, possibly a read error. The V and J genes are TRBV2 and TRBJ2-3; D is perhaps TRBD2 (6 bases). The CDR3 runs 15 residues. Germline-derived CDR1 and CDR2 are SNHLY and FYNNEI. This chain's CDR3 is CARSDGGGGTDTQYF. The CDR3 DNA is TGTGCCCGCAGTGATGGAGGCGGGGGCACAGATACGCAGTATTTT.

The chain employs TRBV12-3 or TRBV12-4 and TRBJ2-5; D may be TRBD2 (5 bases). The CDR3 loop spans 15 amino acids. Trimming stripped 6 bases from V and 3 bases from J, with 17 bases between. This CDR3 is CASSPVEGLEETQYF. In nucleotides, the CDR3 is TGTGCCAGCAGCCCCGTCGAGGGATTGGAAGAGACCCAGTACTTC.

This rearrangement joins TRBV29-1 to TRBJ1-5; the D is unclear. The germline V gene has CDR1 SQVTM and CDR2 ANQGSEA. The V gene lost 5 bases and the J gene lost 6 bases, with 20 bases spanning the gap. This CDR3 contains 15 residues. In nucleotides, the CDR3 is TGCAGCGTTTGCCCTTATGATAAGCTTCGTCAGCCCCAGCATTTT. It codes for CSVCPYDKLRQPQHF.

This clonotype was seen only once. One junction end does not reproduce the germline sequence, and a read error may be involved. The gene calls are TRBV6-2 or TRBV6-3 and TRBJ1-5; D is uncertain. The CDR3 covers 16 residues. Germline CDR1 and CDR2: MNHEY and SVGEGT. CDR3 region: CASSYSSGISNQPQRF. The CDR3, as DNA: TGTGCCAGCAGTTACTCGAGCGGGATTAGCAATCAGCCCCAGCGTTTT.

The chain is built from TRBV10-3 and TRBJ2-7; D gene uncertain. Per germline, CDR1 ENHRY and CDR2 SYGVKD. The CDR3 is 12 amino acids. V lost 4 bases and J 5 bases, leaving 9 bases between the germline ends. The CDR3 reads CAISVGIDEQYF. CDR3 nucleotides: TGTGCCATCAGTGTGGGGATCGACGAGCAGTACTTC.

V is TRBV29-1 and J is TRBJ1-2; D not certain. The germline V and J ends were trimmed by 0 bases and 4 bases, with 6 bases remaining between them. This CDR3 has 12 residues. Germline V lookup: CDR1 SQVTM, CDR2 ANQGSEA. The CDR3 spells CSVEDPRYGYTF. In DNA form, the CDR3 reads TGCAGCGTTGAAGATCCACGCTATGGCTACACCTTC.

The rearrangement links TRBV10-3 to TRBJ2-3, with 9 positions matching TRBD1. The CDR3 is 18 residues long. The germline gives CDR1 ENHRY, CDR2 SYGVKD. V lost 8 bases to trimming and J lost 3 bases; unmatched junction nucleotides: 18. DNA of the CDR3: TGTGCCATCGGTTTGTCGTCGTTAGGGACAGGGCGAACAGATACGCAGTATTTT. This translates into CAIGLSSLGTGRTDTQYF.

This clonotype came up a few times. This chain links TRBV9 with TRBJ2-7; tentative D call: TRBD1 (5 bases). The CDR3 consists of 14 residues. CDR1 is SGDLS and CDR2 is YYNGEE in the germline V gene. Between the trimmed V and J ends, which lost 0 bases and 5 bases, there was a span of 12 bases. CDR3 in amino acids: CASSVAQEGDEQYF. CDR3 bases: TGTGCCAGCAGCGTAGCGCAAGAAGGGGACGAGCAGTACTTC.

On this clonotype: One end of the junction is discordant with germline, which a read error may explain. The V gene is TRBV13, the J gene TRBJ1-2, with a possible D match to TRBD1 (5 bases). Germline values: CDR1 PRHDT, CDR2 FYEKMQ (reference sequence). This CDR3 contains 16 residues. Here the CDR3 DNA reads TGTGCCAGCAGCTTCACCGGGGGAAATTTTAACCATGGCTACACCTTC. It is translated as CASSFTGGNFNHGYTF.

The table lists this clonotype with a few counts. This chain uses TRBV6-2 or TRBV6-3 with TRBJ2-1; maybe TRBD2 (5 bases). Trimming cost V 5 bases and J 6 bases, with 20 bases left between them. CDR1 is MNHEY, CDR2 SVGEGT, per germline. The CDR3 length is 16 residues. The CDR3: CASSPSVLGLGNEQFF. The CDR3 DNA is TGTGCCAGCAGTCCTTCCGTACTAGGCCTAGGCAATGAGCAGTTCTTC.

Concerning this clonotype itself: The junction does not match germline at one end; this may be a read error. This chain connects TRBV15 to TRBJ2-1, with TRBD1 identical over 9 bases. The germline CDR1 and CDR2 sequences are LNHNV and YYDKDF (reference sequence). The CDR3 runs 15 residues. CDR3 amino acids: CVTSDSGTGIHEQFF. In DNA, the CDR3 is TGTGTCACCAGCGACTCCGGGACAGGGATACATGAGCAGTTCTTC.

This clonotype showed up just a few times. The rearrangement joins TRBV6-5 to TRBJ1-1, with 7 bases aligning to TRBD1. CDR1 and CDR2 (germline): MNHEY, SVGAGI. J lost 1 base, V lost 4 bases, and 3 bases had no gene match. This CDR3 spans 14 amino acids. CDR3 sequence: CASSFRDRNTEAFF. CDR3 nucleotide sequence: TGTGCCAGCAGTTTCCGGGACAGGAACACTGAAGCTTTCTTT.